Following are 19 T cell receptor beta chains from one sample sequenced in a study of cytomegalovirus exposure and HLA in healthy donors. The study ran its PCR with 60 Vbeta and 13 Jbeta primers. Profiled with immunoSEQ multiplex PCR; TCRdb holds only in-frame clones, not every one. The data hold 110,000 to 150,000 clones, with 70% to 90% observed a single time. Sequencing was carried out using PBMCs. These receptors originate from a woman aged 40 to 50 in good health and CMV-seropositive.

The genes are TRBV7-6 and TRBJ1-1, with D perhaps TRBD1 (6 bases). Trimming left V 6 bases short and J 5 bases short, with 16 bases between. The CDR3 extends over 14 amino acids. From germline, CDR1 is SGHVS and CDR2 FNYEAQ. The CDR3 reads CASSSQQGGTEAFF. Written as DNA, the CDR3 is TGTGCCAGCAGTTCCCAACAGGGAGGGACTGAAGCTTTCTTT. The whole variable domain, remainder taken from reference TRBV7-6 and TRBJ1-1, is GAGVSQSPRYKVTKRGQDVALRCDPISGHVSLYWYRQALGQGPEFLTYFNYEAQQDKSGLPNDRFSAERPEGSISTLTIQRTEQRDSAMYRCASSSQQGGTEAFFGQGTRLTVV.

The chain carries TRBV9 and TRBJ1-2, with 8 bases lining up with TRBD1. Germline CDR1 SGDLS, CDR2 YYNGEE. V dropped 3 bases and J dropped 1; count of bases not matched to a gene: 5. This CDR3 region has 15 residues. The CDR3 protein is CASSEGTGVNYGYTF. As DNA, the CDR3 is TGTGCCAGCAGCGAGGGGACAGGAGTTAACTATGGCTACACCTTC.

The chain combines TRBV10-3 with TRBJ1-1; 8 nucleotides line up with TRBD1. Looked up from germline, CDR1 is ENHRY and CDR2 is SYGVKD. V trimming: 4 bases; J trimming: 5 bases; junction bases outside the gene matches: 6. The CDR3 length is 14 residues. The DNA of the CDR3 is TGTGCCATCAGTGGGACAGGGTATGATACTGAAGCTTTCTTT. As protein: CAISGTGYDTEAFF.

The V and J genes are TRBV5-6 and TRBJ2-5; 7 nucleotides align to TRBD2. This CDR3 has 15 amino acids. Per the germline V gene, CDR1 is SGHDT and CDR2 is YYEEEE. V lost 4 bases and J lost 1; bases outside the gene matches: 7. The CDR3 reads CASSGKRGRQETQYF. In nucleotides, the CDR3 is TGTGCCAGCAGCGGGAAGCGGGGACGCCAAGAGACCCAGTACTTC.

The V call is TRBV19, the J call TRBJ2-1, with 8 bases aligning to TRBD2. Germline trimming cut 4 bases from V and 9 bases from J; bases unmatched to any gene: 2. CDR3 size: 12 residues. Germline V gene lookup returns CDR1 LNHDA and CDR2 SQIVND (reference sequence). CDR3 nucleotide sequence: TGTGCCAGTAGTAGTGCGGGGGGTGAGCAGTTCTTC. This sequence encodes CASSSAGGEQFF.

The chain uses TRBV30 and TRBJ2-2; D remains unclear. The CDR3 runs to 14 residues. Germline loops: CDR1 GTSNPN, CDR2 SVGIG (reference sequence). Trimming took off 2 bases at V and 6 bases at J, with 13 bases between the two ends. CDR3 in amino acids: CAWSTTGGSGELFF. In DNA form, the CDR3 reads TGTGCCTGGAGTACGACGGGTGGTTCCGGGGAGCTGTTTTTT.

CDR3 bases: TGTGCCAGTAGTGCCGGGGGGTTTACGCAGTATTTT. Residues: CASSAGGFTQYF. V and J are TRBV19 and TRBJ2-3; the match to TRBD2 covers 7 bases. The CDR3 spans 12 residues. CDR1 and CDR2 (germline): LNHDA, SQIVND (reference sequence). With V trimmed by 5 bases and J by 8 bases, 4 bases remained unmatched.

The chain combines TRBV6-5 with TRBJ1-5; 8 nucleotides match TRBD1. The CDR3 contains 14 residues. V trimming: 7 bases; J trimming: 5 bases; junction bases outside the gene matches: 7. CDR1 is MNHEY and CDR2 is SVGAGI in the germline V gene. The CDR3 loop is CASNQQGADQPQHF. CDR3 DNA: TGTGCCAGCAACCAGCAGGGGGCCGATCAGCCCCAGCATTTT.

The chain is built from TRBV7-2 and TRBJ2-5; D perhaps matches TRBD2 (5 bases). This CDR3 has 13 amino acids. CDR1 and CDR2 (germline): SGHTA, FQGNSA. V shed 1 base and J shed 4 bases, with 7 bases lying between them. The CDR3 sequence is CASSLGSGETQYF. The DNA of the CDR3 is TGTGCCAGCAGCTTAGGGAGCGGAGAGACCCAGTACTTC.

V gene TRBV13 combines with J gene TRBJ1-4; 10 nucleotides agree with TRBD1. The CDR3 has 14 residues. V lost 5 bases, J lost 6 bases, and 3 bases stayed unmatched. Germline-derived CDR1 and CDR2 are PRHDT and FYEKMQ (reference sequence). The CDR3 reads CASSHGTGDEKLFF. For the CDR3, the DNA is TGTGCCAGCAGCCACGGGACAGGGGATGAAAAACTGTTTTTT.

This clone was seen a single time. The rearrangement links TRBV7-6 to TRBJ2-4; 10 bases match TRBD2. V trimming: 5 bases; J trimming: 8 bases; junction bases outside the gene matches: 6. CDR1 is SGHVS and CDR2 is FNYEAQ in the germline V gene. The CDR3 is made up of 14 amino acids. CDR3 nucleotides: TGTGCCAGCAGCCCAGCGGGGGGGACGGACATTCAGTACTTC. Translation: CASSPAGGTDIQYF.

This clone occurred a few times. The chain is built from TRBV27 and TRBJ2-3; 7 bases fit TRBD1. The V gene's germline CDR1 is MNHEY and CDR2 SMNVEV (reference sequence). Germline trimming cut 5 bases from V and 4 bases from J; bases unmatched to any gene: 12. The CDR3 totals 16 residues. In DNA form, the CDR3 reads TGTGCCAGCAGTCCCAGGGGGACAGTAGTGGCAGATACGCAGTATTTT. Protein: CASSPRGTVVADTQYF.

This clone came up a few times. J is TRBJ1-3 and V is TRBV4-3; 7 bases are shared with TRBD1. The CDR3 runs 15 residues. The germline gives CDR1 LGHNA, CDR2 YSLEER. J was trimmed by 4 bases and V by 4 bases; bases with no gene match: 7. CDR3 sequence (DNA): TGCGCCAGCAGCCGGGACAGCGTGAAAGGAAACACCATATATTTT. As protein: CASSRDSVKGNTIYF.

The chain joins TRBV15 to TRBJ2-3; D gene uncertain. Germline V CDR1 and CDR2: LNHNV, YYDKDF (reference sequence). V was pared by 0 bases and J by 5 bases, with 6 bases between. The CDR3 sequence is 13 residues long. The CDR3 region is CATSRDVRDTQYF. CDR3 DNA: TGTGCCACCAGCAGAGATGTGAGAGATACGCAGTATTTT.

This rearrangement joins TRBV7-9 to TRBJ2-5; 8 bases are shared with TRBD1. The tail of the sequence fits TRBJ2-7 better, so the J call may be wrong. This CDR3 spans 13 amino acids. Per germline, CDR1 SEHNR and CDR2 FQNEAQ (reference sequence). CDR3 coding DNA: TGTGCCAGCAGCTCTAGTACAGGGGGCGAGCAGTACTTC. Translation gives CASSSSTGGEQYF.

The CDR3 DNA reads as TGTGCCAGCAGTTACAGGGGGCTCTCTCCAGCTTTCTTT. Translating it yields CASSYRGLSPAFF. V and J are TRBV6-5 and TRBJ1-1; the match to TRBD1 covers 7 bases. The junction had 7 bases not matched to a gene; V was cut back by 2 bases and J by 10 bases. Looked up from germline, CDR1 is MNHEY and CDR2 is SVGAGI. This CDR3 contains 13 residues.

The chain is built from TRBV11-1 and TRBJ2-5; D might be TRBD2 (5 bases). Germline loops: CDR1 SGHAT, CDR2 FQDESV (reference sequence). Trimming left V 5 bases short and J 5 bases short, with 12 bases between. CDR3 length: 13 amino acids. The CDR3 sequence is CASSPDWEETQYF. The CDR3 coding sequence is TGTGCCAGCAGCCCAGACTGGGAGGAGACCCAGTACTTC. The entire variable domain, with the rest obtained from reference TRBV11-1 and TRBJ2-5, is as follows: EAEVAQSPRYKITEKSQAVAFWCDPISGHATLYWYRQILGQGPELLVQFQDESVVDDSQLPKDRFSAERLKGVDSTLKIQPAELGDSAMYLCASSPDWEETQYFGPGTRLLVL.

The chain has TRBV4-2 and TRBJ2-3; 8 positions match TRBD2. The V and J ends lost 5 bases and 2 bases, in that order; junction bases with no gene match: 18. The CDR3 runs 19 residues. Germline lookup yields CDR1 LGHNA and CDR2 YNFKEQ. The CDR3 region is CASSFLPGGGGLNTDTQYF. The CDR3 DNA follows: TGTGCCAGCAGCTTCCTCCCCGGGGGCGGGGGGTTAAACACAGATACGCAGTATTTT.

The rearrangement joins TRBV19 to TRBJ2-1; 7 bases are a match to TRBD1. Per germline, CDR1 LNHDA and CDR2 SQIVND (reference sequence). V lost 5 bases to trimming and J lost 7 bases; unmatched junction nucleotides: 11. The CDR3 length is 15 residues. The CDR3 protein is CASSLEGGAWNEQFF. In DNA, the CDR3 is TGTGCCAGTAGTTTGGAAGGGGGCGCGTGGAATGAGCAGTTCTTC.